This T cell receptor beta chain appears in the sequencing data of a study of cytomegalovirus exposure and HLA in healthy donors. Study-level findings and limits: That first-cohort TCR clusters tended to co-occur in the 95 to 150 validation repertoires was found in a later analysis. Reportedly, cytomegalovirus status was diagnosed with high sensitivity and specificity.

TCRdb keeps only in-frame clones here, not all; method: immunoSEQ multiplex PCR. This sample yields about 100,000 clones, of which approximately 96% are seen a single time; 0.67% belongs to the top ten. From germline, CDR1 is LNHDA and CDR2 SQIVND (reference sequence). Trimming removed 3 bases from V and 9 bases from J, with 12 bases in between. This CDR3 comprises 13 residues. The donors were members of the approximately 120-subject validation cohort (separate from the 666-subject first cohort). About this clone itself: Its antigen is unknown.

The sequence derives from a woman between 18 and 29 years old in good health and CMV-seronegative. The V gene is TRBV19, the J gene TRBJ2-1; weak D call: TRBD2 (6 bases). Specimen: PBMCs. This CDR3 is CASSIGLGGEQFF. CDR3 in DNA: TGTGCCAGTAGTATCGGCTTGGGGGGTGAGCAGTTCTTC.